This T cell receptor beta chain was identified in a study of blood T cell repertoires in COVID-19. This clone appeared once. Seattle researchers signed up patients amid active infection and tracked them longitudinally. TCRdb's table, derived via immunoSEQ multiplex PCR, lists solely in-frame clones and lacks some. The sample lists about 310,000 clones; 90% were seen once. The germline CDR1 and CDR2 sequences are SGHDN and FVKESK. Trimming removed 4 bases from V and 5 bases from J, with 15 bases in between. The CDR3 runs 15 residues. The receptor's source is a woman aged 40 to 50 with COVID-19, enrolled during active disease. The specimen sequenced was peripheral blood. The rearrangement uses TRBV14 and TRBJ2-1; D perhaps matches TRBD2 (6 bases). The CDR3 here is CASSRWERAHNEQFF. The CDR3 DNA is TGTGCCAGCAGCCGATGGGAGCGGGCTCACAATGAGCAGTTCTTC.